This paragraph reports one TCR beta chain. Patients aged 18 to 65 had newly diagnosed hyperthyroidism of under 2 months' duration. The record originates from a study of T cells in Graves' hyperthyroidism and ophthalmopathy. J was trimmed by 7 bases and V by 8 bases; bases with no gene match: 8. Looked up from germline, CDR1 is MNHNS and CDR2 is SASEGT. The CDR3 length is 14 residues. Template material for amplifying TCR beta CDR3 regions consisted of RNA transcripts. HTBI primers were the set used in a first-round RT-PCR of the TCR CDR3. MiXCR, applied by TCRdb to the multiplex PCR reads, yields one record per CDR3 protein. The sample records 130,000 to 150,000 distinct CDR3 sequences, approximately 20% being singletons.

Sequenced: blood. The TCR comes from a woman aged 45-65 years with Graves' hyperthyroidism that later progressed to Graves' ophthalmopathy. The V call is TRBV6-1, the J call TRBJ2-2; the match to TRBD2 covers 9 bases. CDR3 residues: CASPSREGNGELFF. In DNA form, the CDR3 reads TGTGCCAGCCCCTCGCGGGAGGGCAACGGGGAGCTGTTTTTT.